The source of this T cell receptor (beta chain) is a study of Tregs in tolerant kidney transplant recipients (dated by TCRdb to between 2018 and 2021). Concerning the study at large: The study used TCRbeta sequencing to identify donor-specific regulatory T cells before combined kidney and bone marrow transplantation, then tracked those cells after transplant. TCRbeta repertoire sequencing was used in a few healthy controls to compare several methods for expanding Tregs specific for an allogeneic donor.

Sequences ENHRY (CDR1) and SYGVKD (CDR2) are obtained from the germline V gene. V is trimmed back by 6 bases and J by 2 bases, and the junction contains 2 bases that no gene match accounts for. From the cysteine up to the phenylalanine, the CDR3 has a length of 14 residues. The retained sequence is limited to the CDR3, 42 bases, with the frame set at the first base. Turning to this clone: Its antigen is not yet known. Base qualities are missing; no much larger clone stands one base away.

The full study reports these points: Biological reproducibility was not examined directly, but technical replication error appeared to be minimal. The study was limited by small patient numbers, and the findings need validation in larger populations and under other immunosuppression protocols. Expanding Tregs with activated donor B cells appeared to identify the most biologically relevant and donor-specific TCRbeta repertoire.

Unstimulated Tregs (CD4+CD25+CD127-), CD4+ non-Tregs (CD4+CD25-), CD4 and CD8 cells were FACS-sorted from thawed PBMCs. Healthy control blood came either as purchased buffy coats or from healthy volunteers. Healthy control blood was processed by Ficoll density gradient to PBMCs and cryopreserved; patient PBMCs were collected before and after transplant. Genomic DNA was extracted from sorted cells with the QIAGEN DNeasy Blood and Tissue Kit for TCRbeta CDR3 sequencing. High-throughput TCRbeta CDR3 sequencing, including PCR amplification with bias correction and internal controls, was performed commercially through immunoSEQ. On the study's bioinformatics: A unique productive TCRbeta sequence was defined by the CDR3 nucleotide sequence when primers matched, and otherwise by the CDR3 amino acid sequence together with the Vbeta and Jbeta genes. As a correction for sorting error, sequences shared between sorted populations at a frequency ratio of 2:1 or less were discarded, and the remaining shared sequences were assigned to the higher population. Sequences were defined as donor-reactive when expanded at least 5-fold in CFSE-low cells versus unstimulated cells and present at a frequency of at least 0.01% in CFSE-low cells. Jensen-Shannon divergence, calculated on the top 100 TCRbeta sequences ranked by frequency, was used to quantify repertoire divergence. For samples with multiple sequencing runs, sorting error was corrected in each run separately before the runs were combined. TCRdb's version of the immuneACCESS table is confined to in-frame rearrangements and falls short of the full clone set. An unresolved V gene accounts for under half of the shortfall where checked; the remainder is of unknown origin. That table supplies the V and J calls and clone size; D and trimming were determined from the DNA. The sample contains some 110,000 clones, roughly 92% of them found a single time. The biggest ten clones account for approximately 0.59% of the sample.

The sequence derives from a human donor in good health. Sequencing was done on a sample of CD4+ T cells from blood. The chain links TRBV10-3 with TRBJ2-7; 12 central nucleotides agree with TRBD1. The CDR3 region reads CAIRGTGGTYEQYF. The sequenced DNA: TGTGCCATCAGGGGGACAGGGGGCACCTACGAGCAGTACTTC.